Following are 5 T cell receptor beta chains from one sample sequenced in a study of blood T cell repertoires in COVID-19. Using immunoSEQ multiplex PCR, the repertoire was profiled, and TCRdb retains in-frame clones only, with some absent. This table has about 140,000 clones, approximately 87% appearing once. The material sequenced was peripheral blood. These receptors all come from a woman in her 40s with acute or convalescent COVID-19.

This rearrangement joins TRBV6-2 or TRBV6-3 to TRBJ1-2; 8 bases fit TRBD1. V gave up 4 bases and J gave up 7 bases; unmatched junction bases: 8. The CDR3 length is 14 residues. Germline V gene sequence: CDR1 MNHEY, CDR2 SVGEGT. The CDR3 sequence is CASSSQDRATGYTF. The CDR3, as DNA: TGTGCCAGCAGTTCCCAGGACAGGGCAACTGGCTACACCTTC.

The J gene is TRBJ2-7, the V gene TRBV3-1 (or the pseudogene TRBV3-2), with no clear D. There are 14 residues in the CDR3. Germline V gene lookup returns CDR1 LGHDT and CDR2 YNNKEL (reference sequence). V was trimmed by 0 bases and J by 12 bases, leaving 18 bases between them. CDR3 protein: CASSQDPQRSLSYF. CDR3 coding DNA: TGTGCCAGCAGCCAAGATCCCCAAAGATCCCTATCGTACTTC.

CDR3 protein: CASSIPGGSTEAFF. The CDR3, as DNA: TGTGCCAGTAGTATCCCCGGGGGTAGCACTGAAGCTTTCTTT. The V and J genes are TRBV19 and TRBJ1-1; tentative D call: TRBD1 (5 bases). Trimming took 3 bases from V and 4 from J, leaving 12 bases between them. The CDR3 runs to 14 residues. From germline, CDR1 is LNHDA and CDR2 SQIVND (reference sequence).

The gene calls are TRBV18 and TRBJ1-1, with D perhaps matching TRBD1 (5 bases). Germline assignment: CDR1 KGHSH and CDR2 LQKENI. The CDR3 runs 16 residues. The V end was cut by 0 bases, the J end by 0 bases, with 11 bases between. CDR3 sequence reads: CASSPPSGGVNTEAFF. The CDR3 DNA follows: TGTGCCAGCTCACCACCAAGCGGAGGGGTGAACACTGAAGCTTTCTTT.

The gene calls are TRBV18 and TRBJ2-3; unclear D gene. The length of the CDR3 is 14 residues. V was trimmed by 4 bases and J by 3 bases, leaving 11 bases between them. Germline lookup yields CDR1 KGHSH and CDR2 LQKENI. The CDR3 protein is CASSQTSKTDTQYF. The CDR3 nucleotides read TGTGCCAGCTCACAGACTTCTAAGACAGATACGCAGTATTTT.